This passage covers 27 T cell receptor beta chains from one sample sequenced in a study of shared clonotypes between healthy human individuals. This table comes from immunoSEQ multiplex PCR, and its TCRdb copy is limited to in-frame clones, with some not included. The sample lists about half a million clones, roughly 80% seen once, with roughly 13% in the top ten. Sequencing input: PBMCs. The receptors here all came from a woman between 40 and 50 years old in good health. Some clones in this sample may be carry-over from other donors' samples.

Remarks on this clone: This likely traces to a read error, being one base from a far larger clone. The conserved phenylalanine or tryptophan normally closing the CDR3 is absent here, so this likely arose from a read error. The rearrangement uses TRBV28 and TRBJ2-7; the D call may be TRBD1 or TRBD2 (6 bases each). The CDR3 extends over 13 amino acids. Trimming left V 3 bases short and J 6 bases short, with 12 bases between. Germline V gene data show CDR1 as MDHEN and CDR2 as SYDVKM. CDR3 sequence: CASSFWGAGEQYL. CDR3 coding DNA: TGTGCCAGCAGTTTTTGGGGGGCTGGCGAGCAGTACCTC.

The genes are TRBV4-2 and TRBJ2-5; TRBD2 aligns across 7 bases. The ends lost 0 bases at V and 4 bases at J; junction bases unmatched: 8. The CDR3 loop spans 16 amino acids. The germline gives CDR1 LGHNA, CDR2 YNFKEQ. In nucleotides, the CDR3 is TGTGCCAGCAGCCAAGAGGGGGGAGGGCCAGCAGAGACCCAGTACTTC. This gives the protein CASSQEGGGPAETQYF.

Regarding this clone: A read error is the likely source, as a far larger clone sits one nucleotide away. The J gene is TRBJ1-1, the V gene TRBV7-2; 7 bases line up with TRBD1. This CDR3 region has 13 residues. Germline loops: CDR1 SGHTA, CDR2 FQGNSA. The CDR3, as DNA: TGTGCCAGCAGCCCAGGGGGAGTGGCTGAAGCTTCCTTT. Encoded protein: CASSPGGVAEASF.

As regards this clone: It differs at one base from a far larger clone, so likely a read error. This sample includes further DNA sequences coding for the same CDR3. The rearrangement joins TRBV9 to TRBJ1-5, with D maybe TRBD1 (6 bases). Germline CDR1 and CDR2: SGDLS and YYNGEE. This CDR3 has 15 residues. The CDR3 here is CASSVGQFSNQPQHF. DNA for the CDR3: TGTGCCAGTAGCGTAGGACAGTTTAGCAATCAGCCCCAGCATTTT. Full variable domain (missing parts from reference TRBV9 and TRBJ1-5): DSGVTQTPKHLITATGQRVTLRCSPRSGDLSVYWYQQSLDQGLQFLIQYYNGEERAKGNILERFSAQQFPDLHSELNLSSLELGDSALYFCASSVGQFSNQPQHFGDGTRLSIL.

J is TRBJ1-1 and V is TRBV9; D perhaps matches TRBD1 (5 bases). The CDR3 runs to 14 residues. Germline V gene data show CDR1 as SGDLS and CDR2 as YYNGEE. V shed 1 base and J shed 7 bases, with 14 bases lying between them. CDR3 amino acids: CASSVQGSASEAFF. DNA of the CDR3: TGTGCCAGCAGCGTACAGGGCTCCGCCAGTGAAGCTTTCTTT.

The J gene is TRBJ1-2, the V gene TRBV5-6; 8 nucleotides line up with TRBD1. Trimming took 4 bases from V and 4 from J; bases not matched to a gene: 6. CDR1 is SGHDT, CDR2 YYEEEE, per germline. The CDR3 spans 14 residues. CDR3 sequence: CASSPGQGPYGYTF. The DNA of the CDR3 is TGTGCCAGCAGCCCCGGACAGGGTCCCTATGGCTACACCTTC.

The rearrangement joins TRBV18 to TRBJ2-5, with D uncertain. This CDR3 has 15 residues. V was cut by 6 bases and J by 5 bases, with 19 bases left in between. Germline assignment: CDR1 KGHSH and CDR2 LQKENI. The CDR3 protein is CASSRLTQMGETQYF. In DNA form, the CDR3 reads TGTGCCAGCTCCCGCCTCACACAAATGGGTGAGACCCAGTACTTC.

The J gene is TRBJ2-1, the V gene TRBV5-4; 8 bases agree with TRBD2. CDR3 length: 16 residues. The J segment lost 0 bases and the V segment lost 0 bases, leaving 2 bases of the junction unmatched. Per germline, CDR1 SGHNT and CDR2 YYREEE (reference sequence). The CDR3 loop is CASSLELAASYNEQFF. The CDR3 region has the DNA TGTGCCAGCAGCTTGGAACTAGCGGCCTCCTACAATGAGCAGTTCTTC.

With regard to this clone: A much larger clone differs by one base, so this may be a read error. Without the conserved terminal phenylalanine or tryptophan, this CDR3 likely stems from a read error. The chain employs TRBV7-9 and TRBJ1-2; D may be TRBD1 (5 bases). The CDR3 runs to 14 residues. V dropped 6 bases and J dropped 4 bases, with 15 bases sitting between them. From germline, CDR1 is SEHNR and CDR2 FQNEAQ (reference sequence). CDR3 DNA sequence: TGTGCCAGCAGTCCGCGGGGGTGGATCTATGGCTACACCTCC. As protein: CASSPRGWIYGYTS.

Concerning this clone itself: Given a far larger clone just one base away, this is likely a sequencing read error. This CDR3 is CASSLQCEAFF. The CDR3, as DNA: TGTGCCAGCAGCTTACAGTGTGAAGCTTTCTTT. This chain links TRBV5-4 with TRBJ1-1; the D is unclear. The CDR3 totals 11 residues. The V gene lost 2 bases and the J gene lost 7 bases, with 6 bases spanning the gap. From germline, CDR1 is SGHNT and CDR2 YYREEE (reference sequence).

The rearrangement joins TRBV28 to TRBJ2-5; TRBD2 aligns across 9 bases. Germline V CDR1 and CDR2: MDHEN, SYDVKM. V trimming: 2 bases; J trimming: 4 bases; junction bases outside the gene matches: 5. This CDR3 region has 15 residues. The CDR3 loop is CASSLLAGTGETQYF. The CDR3, as DNA: TGTGCCAGCAGTTTACTAGCGGGAACCGGAGAGACCCAGTACTTC.

Regarding this clone: A far larger clone is a single base away, which makes a read error likely. The V and J genes are TRBV29-1 and TRBJ1-1, with D possibly TRBD1 on 5 matching bases. The germline CDR1 and CDR2 sequences are SQVTM and ANQGSEA. CDR3 length: 12 residues. Trimming shortened V by 2 bases and J by 5 bases, and 9 bases separated the two germline ends. The CDR3 here is CSVEKRGTEAFF. CDR3 in DNA: TGCAGCGTTGAAAAGAGGGGAACTGAAGCTTTCTTT.

This rearrangement joins TRBV7-3 to TRBJ1-4; 10 bases are shared with TRBD1. The length of the CDR3 is 15 residues. Germline V gives CDR1 SGHTA, CDR2 FQGTGA. V dropped 5 bases and J dropped 5; count of bases not matched to a gene: 5. CDR3 coding DNA: TGTGCCAGCAGCCTCGGGACAGGGGTGAATGAAAAACTGTTTTTT. It specifies CASSLGTGVNEKLFF.

Details on this clone: This probably arose from a read error, given a far larger clone one base away. The V call is TRBV10-3, the J call TRBJ1-1; 7 bases match TRBD1. The germline V gene has CDR1 ENHRY and CDR2 SYGVKD. The CDR3 is 13 residues long. Here the CDR3 DNA reads TGTACCATAGCGACAGGGAGTGACACTGAAGTTTTCTTT. Encoded protein: CTIATGSDTEVFF.

The CDR3 region has the DNA TGCGCCAGCAGCTTGGGTGCTAGAACAGATACGCAGTATTTT. Its protein is CASSLGARTDTQYF. The V gene is TRBV5-1, the J gene TRBJ2-3; D is unresolved. There are 14 residues in the CDR3. CDR1 and CDR2 (germline): SGHRS, YFSETQ. V lost 0 bases and J 3 bases, leaving 8 bases between the germline ends.

The chain employs TRBV28 and TRBJ1-2; weak D call: TRBD1 (5 bases). The germline V gene encodes CDR1 MDHEN and CDR2 SYDVKM. V was shortened by 6 bases and J by 3 bases, with 17 bases between the two germline ends. The length of the CDR3 is 15 residues. The CDR3 bases are TGTGCCAGCAGCCCCCCGGCGGGGGATTACTATGGCTACACCTTC. Translation gives CASSPPAGDYYGYTF.

V and J are TRBV28 and TRBJ2-7, with D perhaps TRBD1 (6 bases). Germline CDR1 reads MDHEN; CDR2 reads SYDVKM. There are 13 residues in the CDR3. V was pared by 10 bases and J by 2 bases, with 15 bases between. Here the CDR3 reads CATLRDTTYEQYF. The DNA for the CDR3 is TGTGCCACCTTAAGGGACACCACCTACGAGCAGTACTTC.

With respect to this clone: The sample holds other DNA sequences that translate to the same CDR3. The DNA of the CDR3 is TGTGCCAGCAGTGAAAAAGAGGGACCTTACGAGCAGTACTTC. It is translated as CASSEKEGPYEQYF. The chain joins TRBV6-1 to TRBJ2-7; possibly TRBD1 or TRBD2 for D (5 bases each). Germline V gene sequence: CDR1 MNHNS, CDR2 SASEGT. The CDR3 is made up of 14 amino acids. V was trimmed by 2 bases and J by 4 bases, leaving 12 bases between them.

This clone appeared a few times. V and J are TRBV5-1 and TRBJ2-2; 7 bases match TRBD1. This CDR3 is built from 15 residues. The V gene's germline CDR1 is SGHRS and CDR2 YFSETQ. Germline trimming cut 4 bases from V and 2 bases from J; bases unmatched to any gene: 5. This CDR3 reads CASSGRDSNTGELFF. Written as DNA, the CDR3 is TGCGCCAGCAGCGGACGGGACAGCAACACCGGGGAGCTGTTTTTT. Drawing the rest from reference TRBV5-1 and TRBJ2-2, the complete variable domain is KAGVTQTPRYLIKTRGQQVTLSCSPISGHRSVSWYQQTPGQGLQFLFEYFSETQRNKGNFPGRFSGRQFSNSRSEMNVSTLELGDSALYLCASSGRDSNTGELFFGEGSRLTVL.

The chain uses TRBV6-1 and TRBJ2-5, with D possibly being TRBD2 (5 bases). The CDR3 contains 13 residues. V lost 5 bases to trimming and J lost 2 bases, with 9 bases between them. The germline CDR1 and CDR2 sequences are MNHNS and SASEGT. CDR3 in amino acids: CASSPPGQETQYF. Here the CDR3 DNA reads TGTGCCAGCAGTCCTCCGGGACAAGAGACCCAGTACTTC.

A note on this clone: In the same sample, other DNA sequences code for this CDR3. V usage is TRBV2 and J usage is TRBJ1-5; 11 bases agree with TRBD1. V was clipped by 4 bases and J by 7 bases; unmatched bases: 3. The V gene's germline CDR1 is SNHLY and CDR2 FYNNEI. CDR3 size: 14 residues. The CDR3 DNA is TGTGCCAGCAGTGGGACAGGGGGCGAACAGCCCCAGCATTTT. It translates to CASSGTGGEQPQHF.

This chain uses TRBV6-6 with TRBJ2-5; TRBD2 agrees at 8 bases. The CDR3 is 15 amino acids. The V gene end was trimmed by 6 bases and the J gene end by 1 base; junction bases not matched to a gene: 7. Germline V gene sequence: CDR1 MNHNY, CDR2 SVGAGI (reference sequence). The CDR3 DNA sequence: TGTGCCAGCAGCCATACTAGCGGAGTCCAAGAGACCCAGTACTTC. This encodes CASSHTSGVQETQYF.

The V gene is TRBV30, the J gene TRBJ1-4; 7 bases are shared with TRBD1. Germline trimming cut 1 base from V and 7 bases from J; bases unmatched to any gene: 3. Germline CDR1 and CDR2: GTSNPN and SVGIG (reference sequence). CDR3 length: 13 amino acids. The CDR3 protein is CAWSEGGSEKLFF. For the CDR3, the DNA is TGTGCCTGGAGTGAAGGGGGCAGTGAAAAACTGTTTTTT.

V is TRBV4-1 and J is TRBJ1-2; 7 nucleotides match TRBD1. Germline V CDR1 and CDR2: MGHRA, YSYEKL. The CDR3 has 15 amino acids. The ends lost 4 bases at V and 3 bases at J; junction bases unmatched: 8. The CDR3 is CASSLLQGRDYGYTF. CDR3 bases: TGCGCCAGCAGCCTCTTACAGGGGCGGGACTATGGCTACACCTTC.

This chain connects TRBV18 to TRBJ1-3; possible D gene TRBD1, 6 bases. The CDR3 spans 17 residues. Per the germline V gene, CDR1 is KGHSH and CDR2 is LQKENI. With 3 bases removed from V and 0 bases from J, the gap between germline ends came to 15 bases. Written as DNA, the CDR3 is TGTGCCAGCTCACCGGCTCAGGGGAGGTCCTCTGGAAACACCATATATTTT. Protein: CASSPAQGRSSGNTIYF.

Comment on this clone: A junction end diverges from the germline sequence, so it may reflect a read error. V usage is TRBV5-1 and J usage is TRBJ1-5, with D possibly matching TRBD1 (5 bases). The CDR3 runs to 14 residues. From germline, CDR1 is SGHRS and CDR2 YFSETQ. The CDR3 DNA sequence: TGCGCTAGCAGCTTCGACAGTGAGGAGCAGTCCCAGCATTTT. The encoded protein is CASSFDSEEQSQHF.

The chain has TRBV28 and TRBJ2-2; D gene ambiguous. This CDR3 contains 14 residues. Germline CDR1 MDHEN, CDR2 SYDVKM. The V end lost 3 bases, the J end lost 7 bases, and 12 bases lay between the germline ends. The CDR3 DNA follows: TGTGCCAGCAGTTTTCGCCAGGAATTCGGGGAGCTGTTTTTT. Translating it yields CASSFRQEFGELFF.